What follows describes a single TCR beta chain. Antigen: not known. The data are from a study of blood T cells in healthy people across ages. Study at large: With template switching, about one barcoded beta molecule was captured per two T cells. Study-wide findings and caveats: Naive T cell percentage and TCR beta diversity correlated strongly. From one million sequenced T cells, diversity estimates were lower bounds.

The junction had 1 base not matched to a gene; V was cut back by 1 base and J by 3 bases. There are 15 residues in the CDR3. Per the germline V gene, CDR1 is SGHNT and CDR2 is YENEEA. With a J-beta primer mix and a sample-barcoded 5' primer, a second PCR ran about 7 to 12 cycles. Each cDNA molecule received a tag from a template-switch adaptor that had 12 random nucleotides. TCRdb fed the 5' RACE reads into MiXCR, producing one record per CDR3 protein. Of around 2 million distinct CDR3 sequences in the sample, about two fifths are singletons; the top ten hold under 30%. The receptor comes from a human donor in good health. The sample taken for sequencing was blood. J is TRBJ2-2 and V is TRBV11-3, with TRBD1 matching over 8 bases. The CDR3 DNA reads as TGTGCCAGCAGCTTAGTACAGGGGGACACCGGGGAGCTGTTTTTT. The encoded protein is CASSLVQGDTGELFF.